This record covers a single TCR beta chain. What it binds is not known. The data belong to a study of TIL therapy for anti-PD-1-resistant metastatic lung cancer. The overall study: Patients had a median age of approximately 57 years (range 38-75).

Time point given: pre-treatment sample, taken before nivolumab and TIL therapy. The tumor samples were excised metastases, mostly pleural nodules or supraclavicular lymph nodes. General study points: Many TIL product clones were absent from baseline tumor, suggesting clonal contraction.

CDR3 length: 13 amino acids. Germline loops: CDR1 MNHEY, CDR2 SVGAGI. V lost 6 bases and J 3 bases, leaving 11 bases between the germline ends. The immunoSEQ assay was v3. Clones were read by immunoSEQ multiplex PCR, and TCRdb kept only the in-frame ones, dropping some. The data contain about 100,000 clones, about three fifths of them singletons. This sample comprised tumor tissue, obtained at baseline. The sequence came from a person aged 25-85 years with non-small cell lung cancer. This rearrangement joins TRBV6-5 to TRBJ1-1, with D possibly TRBD1 on 6 matching bases. The CDR3 sequence is CASRARGDTEAFF. In DNA form, the CDR3 reads TGTGCCAGCAGGGCGAGGGGGGACACTGAAGCTTTCTTT.